Below, 31 T cell receptor beta chains from the same sample are listed, as sequenced in a study of T-cell memory formation after mild COVID-19. TCRdb reprocessed the 5' RACE reads with MiXCR, giving one entry per CDR3 protein. Among 25,000 to 35,000 distinct CDR3 sequences listed, 7.4% were seen once. The sequenced sample was PBMCs or a T cell subset sorted from them (not recorded which). The receptors were sampled from an adult woman who had mild COVID-19 (a few samples of this study predate the infection). Cell type and time point are not known.

This clonotype was seen at least ten times. The chain combines TRBV4-1 with TRBJ1-2, with D uncertain. The CDR3 loop spans 15 amino acids. V was clipped by 0 bases and J by 0 bases, with 8 bases between them. CDR1 MGHRA and CDR2 YSYEKL come from the germline V gene. The CDR3 loop is CASSQDWHTNYGYTF. The CDR3 nucleotides read TGCGCCAGCAGCCAAGATTGGCATACTAACTATGGCTACACCTTC.

The genes are TRBV29-1 and TRBJ1-3, with unresolved D. Germline CDR1 and CDR2: SQVTM and ANQGSEA. The CDR3 extends over 15 amino acids. Trimming left V 6 bases short and J 0 bases short, with 15 bases between. The CDR3 DNA reads as TGCAGCGTCGGGGTCGGAGCGAGCTCTGGAAACACCATATATTTT. Translation: CSVGVGASSGNTIYF.

This clonotype was recorded at least ten times. This rearrangement joins TRBV12-3 or TRBV12-4 to TRBJ2-7; 11 nucleotides agree with TRBD2. The length of the CDR3 is 14 residues. Losses at the gene ends were 6 bases for V and 6 bases for J; bases not matched to a gene: 7. DNA of the CDR3: TGTGCCAGCAGCTCCCGACTAGCGGGGTTCGAGCAGTACTTC. Translation: CASSSRLAGFEQYF.

This clonotype was recorded many times. This chain joins TRBV10-3 and TRBJ1-2; D is uncertain. The V and J ends lost 4 bases and 5 bases respectively, with 14 bases between them. CDR3 length: 14 residues. In germline, CDR1 is ENHRY, CDR2 SYGVKD. This CDR3 reads CAISAALNGYGYTF. Written as DNA, the CDR3 is TGTGCCATCAGTGCTGCTTTAAACGGATATGGCTACACCTTC.

This clonotype was recorded many times. V is TRBV29-1 and J is TRBJ2-2; 9 nucleotides align to TRBD2. Germline CDR1 is SQVTM and CDR2 is ANQGSEA. Unmatched junction bases numbered 5, after V lost 6 bases and J lost 6 bases. The CDR3 consists of 13 residues. This CDR3 reads CSVAGGAAGELFF. The CDR3 nucleotides are TGCAGCGTGGCGGGGGGGGCGGCCGGGGAGCTGTTTTTT.

This clonotype came up many times. This chain links TRBV20-1 with TRBJ1-1; possibly TRBD1 for D (5 bases). Germline CDR1 reads DFQATT; CDR2 reads SNEGSKA (reference sequence). Trimming left V 5 bases short and J 10 bases short, with 17 bases between. CDR3 size: 12 residues. This CDR3 reads CSACRSATGAFF. CDR3 DNA: TGCAGTGCTTGTCGGAGTGCTACAGGAGCTTTCTTT.

The sample holds many counts of this clonotype. This chain joins TRBV7-3 and TRBJ2-2; 8 bases agree with TRBD1. The CDR3 is made up of 16 amino acids. The ends lost 6 bases at V and 2 bases at J; junction bases unmatched: 8. CDR1 and CDR2 from the germline V gene are SGHTA and FQGTGA. The DNA for the CDR3 is TGTGCCAGCAGTCCAAACAGGGGGAGTAACACCGGGGAGCTGTTTTTT. Protein sequence: CASSPNRGSNTGELFF.

This clonotype was seen ten or more times. V is TRBV2 and J is TRBJ2-5; 7 bases line up with TRBD2. This CDR3 comprises 15 residues. After removal of 4 bases from V and 7 bases from J, the junction contained 12 bases not matched to a gene. CDR1 SNHLY and CDR2 FYNNEI come from the germline V gene. The CDR3 DNA reads TGTGCCAGCAGTGGCCAGCGGGGTGGATCATGGACCCAGTACTTC. This sequence encodes CASSGQRGGSWTQYF.

This clonotype was counted many times. The J gene is TRBJ2-7, the V gene TRBV25-1; D gene uncertain. Germline CDR1 is MGHDK and CDR2 is SYGVNS. This CDR3 is built from 13 residues. V dropped 5 bases and J dropped 6 bases, with 14 bases sitting between them. CDR3 DNA sequence: TGTGCCAGCAGTATCGTGGGCGGTGGCGAGCAGTACTTC. It yields the protein CASSIVGGGEQYF.

By share, this clonotype counts as medium-sized. CDR3 DNA sequence: TGTGCCAGCAGCTCTAACAGGTTAATGAACACTGAAGCTTTCTTT. Translating it yields CASSSNRLMNTEAFF. This chain connects TRBV7-2 to TRBJ1-1; tentative D call: TRBD1 (5 bases). Germline CDR1 and CDR2: SGHTA and FQGNSA. The CDR3 covers 15 residues. Trimming removed 4 bases at V and 0 bases at J, with 12 bases between.

This clonotype was detected ten times or more. The rearrangement uses TRBV20-1 and TRBJ1-5; no clear D gene. CDR1 DFQATT and CDR2 SNEGSKA come from the germline V gene (reference sequence). Deletions cut 3 bases from V and 0 bases from J, with 12 bases between. The CDR3 is 15 residues long. CDR3 loop: CSASLSRYSNQPQHF. Written as DNA, the CDR3 is TGCAGTGCTAGCCTCAGCAGGTATAGCAATCAGCCCCAGCATTTT.

At least ten counts were recorded for this clonotype. The genes are TRBV5-1 and TRBJ2-5; TRBD2 agrees at 10 bases. The junction had 5 bases not matched to a gene; V was cut back by 2 bases and J by 1 base. The germline V gene encodes CDR1 SGHRS and CDR2 YFSETQ. The CDR3 contains 16 residues. As DNA, the CDR3 is TGCGCCAGCAGCTTAACCCCTAGCGGGGGCCAAGAGACCCAGTACTTC. Its protein product is CASSLTPSGGQETQYF. Drawing the rest from reference TRBV5-1 and TRBJ2-5, the complete variable domain is KAGVTQTPRYLIKTRGQQVTLSCSPISGHRSVSWYQQTPGQGLQFLFEYFSETQRNKGNFPGRFSGRQFSNSRSEMNVSTLELGDSALYLCASSLTPSGGQETQYFGPGTRLLVL.

The chain links TRBV7-3 to TRBJ2-2; 9 nucleotides match TRBD1. CDR3 length equals 14 residues. In germline, CDR1 is SGHTA, CDR2 FQGTGA. Trimming cost V 7 bases and J 7 bases; bases outside gene matches: 7. The DNA of the CDR3 is TGTGCCAGCAAAACGGACAGGGGATTCGGGGAGCTGTTTTTT. Translating gives CASKTDRGFGELFF.

This clonotype was picked up many times. V usage is TRBV10-3 and J usage is TRBJ2-7; 7 nucleotides agree with TRBD2. V shed 5 bases and J 9 bases; nucleotides not matched to a gene: 7. This CDR3 is 12 amino acids long. Germline V CDR1 and CDR2: ENHRY, SYGVKD. In DNA, the CDR3 is TGTGCCATCAGTCAGACTCCGGGAGGGCAGTACTTC. It yields the protein CAISQTPGGQYF.

This clonotype was recorded many times. The gene calls are TRBV21-1 and TRBJ2-1; the D call in the table, TRBD2, was not verified against the DNA. TRBV21-1 is described as a pseudogene. The CDR3 covers 16 residues. The CDR3 DNA sequence: TGTGCCAGCATCCCCAGGCTAGCGGGAGCGGACAATGAGCAGTTCTTC. Its protein is CASIPRLAGADNEQFF.

At least ten counts were recorded for this clonotype. The CDR3 sequence is CASGTGRTDTQYF. Written as DNA, the CDR3 is TGCGCCAGCGGGACAGGGCGCACAGATACGCAGTATTTT. The rearrangement uses TRBV5-1 and TRBJ2-3; TRBD1 agrees at 9 bases. The CDR3 runs to 13 residues. Per the germline V gene, CDR1 is SGHRS and CDR2 is YFSETQ. V trimming: 7 bases; J trimming: 1 base; junction bases outside the gene matches: 1.

There are many counts of this clonotype. The CDR3 DNA follows: TGTGCCAGCAGTCCCGGGTGGGGGGTTCTGGACACTGAAGCTTTCTTT. This translates into CASSPGWGVLDTEAFF. The chain has TRBV3-1 and TRBJ1-1; TRBD1 might be the D (5 bases). CDR1 and CDR2 (germline): LGHDT, YNNKEL (reference sequence). The germline V and J ends were trimmed by 6 bases and 3 bases, with 20 bases remaining between them. This CDR3 has 16 residues.

This clonotype was detected many times. V usage is TRBV20-1 and J usage is TRBJ2-3; TRBD2 agrees at 10 bases. There are 17 residues in the CDR3. V lost 1 base and J lost 4; bases outside the gene matches: 11. The germline CDR1 and CDR2 sequences are DFQATT and SNEGSKA (reference sequence). The CDR3 region has the DNA TGCAGTGCTAGAGTTAAAGCTAGCGGGAGTTTCGCAGATACGCAGTATTTT. Its translation: CSARVKASGSFADTQYF.

This clonotype was counted ten times or more. CDR3 DNA sequence: TGTGCCAGCAGCGGGGGGGAGTCCCGAGCAGGTGGCTACACCTTC. This encodes CASSGGESRAGGYTF. The V gene is TRBV4-2, the J gene TRBJ1-2, with D possibly being TRBD1 (5 bases). Trimming stripped 5 bases from V and 7 bases from J, with 20 bases between. The CDR3 is made up of 15 amino acids. Germline V gene data show CDR1 as LGHNA and CDR2 as YNFKEQ.

The chain is built from TRBV7-9 and TRBJ2-7; TRBD1 aligns across 7 bases. V was pared by 5 bases and J by 2 bases, with 6 bases of the junction left unmatched. Per germline, CDR1 SEHNR and CDR2 FQNEAQ (reference sequence). The CDR3 runs to 14 residues. The CDR3 DNA sequence: TGTGCCAGCAGCCCCCGGGACAGTACCTACGAGCAGTACTTC. It encodes CASSPRDSTYEQYF.

There are many counts of this clonotype. This chain uses TRBV5-6 with TRBJ2-5, with 7 bases lining up with TRBD1. The CDR3 spans 14 residues. CDR1 is SGHDT and CDR2 is YYEEEE in the germline V gene. The junction had 3 bases not matched to a gene; V was cut back by 0 bases and J by 4 bases. The CDR3 reads CASSLGQGVETQYF. CDR3 in DNA: TGTGCCAGCAGCTTGGGACAGGGCGTAGAGACCCAGTACTTC.

This clonotype was seen many times. This chain uses TRBV14 with TRBJ2-7; D uncertain. This CDR3 comprises 14 residues. V lost 0 bases to trimming and J lost 0 bases, with 6 bases between them. Looked up from germline, CDR1 is SGHDN and CDR2 is FVKESK. Here the CDR3 reads CASSQEMVSYEQYF. Written as DNA, the CDR3 is TGTGCCAGCAGCCAAGAAATGGTCTCCTACGAGCAGTACTTC. Complete variable domain (other parts from reference TRBV14 and TRBJ2-7): EAGVTQFPSHSVIEKGQTVTLRCDPISGHDNLYWYRRVMGKEIKFLLHFVKESKQDESGMPNNRFLAERTGGTYSTLKVQPAELEDSGVYFCASSQEMVSYEQYFGPGTRLTVT.

By share, this clonotype ranks as medium-sized. V and J are TRBV5-1 and TRBJ2-7, with D maybe TRBD2 (5 bases). Trimming removed 5 bases from V and 2 bases from J, with 11 bases in between. CDR3 length: 13 amino acids. Germline CDR1 is SGHRS and CDR2 is YFSETQ. The CDR3 DNA follows: TGCGCCAGCAGTGTCGGAGGTACCTACGAGCAGTACTTC. Its translation: CASSVGGTYEQYF.

This clonotype was seen ten or more times. The CDR3 coding sequence is TGCAGCGTTAGGGCTTCCACAGATACGCAGTATTTT. Residues: CSVRASTDTQYF. The chain has TRBV29-1 and TRBJ2-3; D gene ambiguous. Germline lookup yields CDR1 SQVTM and CDR2 ANQGSEA. CDR3 size: 12 residues. Trimming left V 5 bases short and J 2 bases short, with 8 bases between.

This clonotype came up many times. The V gene is TRBV18, the J gene TRBJ2-7; 8 bases match TRBD2. Germline V gene lookup returns CDR1 KGHSH and CDR2 LQKENI. The CDR3 contains 13 residues. The V segment lost 4 bases and the J segment 3 bases; nucleotides outside the gene matches: 2. CDR3 nucleotides: TGTGCCAGCTCACTCAGCGGGAGCTACGAGCAGTACTTC. Its protein product is CASSLSGSYEQYF.

In this sample, this clonotype turned up many times. The chain uses TRBV3-1 and TRBJ2-7, with 7 bases that match TRBD1. The CDR3 runs 12 residues. V trimming: 6 bases; J trimming: 9 bases; junction bases outside the gene matches: 8. The germline V gene has CDR1 LGHDT and CDR2 YNNKEL (reference sequence). CDR3 loop: CASSFDRAVQYF. In nucleotides, the CDR3 is TGTGCCAGCAGTTTCGACAGGGCCGTGCAGTACTTC.

This clonotype was observed at least ten times. The chain carries TRBV5-8 and TRBJ1-5; D perhaps matches TRBD1 (5 bases). The V gene lost 0 bases and the J gene lost 7 bases, with 14 bases spanning the gap. CDR3 length: 15 residues. The V gene's germline CDR1 is SGHTS and CDR2 YDEGEE. The chain's CDR3 is CASSLAGAAGQPQHF. CDR3 DNA sequence: TGTGCCAGCAGCTTGGCCGGGGCAGCCGGACAGCCCCAGCATTTT.

Many counts were recorded for this clonotype. The chain has TRBV18 and TRBJ1-5; no clear D. CDR1 and CDR2 (germline): KGHSH, LQKENI. Trimming shortened V by 3 bases and J by 6 bases, and 9 bases separated the two germline ends. CDR3 length: 13 amino acids. The chain's CDR3 is CASSPGFLQPQHF. CDR3 nucleotides: TGTGCCAGCTCACCTGGGTTTCTTCAGCCCCAGCATTTT.

This clonotype was seen at least ten times. The gene calls are TRBV15 and TRBJ1-5, with no clear D. Germline V CDR1 and CDR2: LNHNV, YYDKDF (reference sequence). V lost 1 base, J lost 5 bases, and 15 bases lay in between. The CDR3 sequence is 16 residues long. Written as DNA, the CDR3 is TGTGCCACCAGCAGAGGGGAGGGCACAGCCCATCAGCCCCAGCATTTT. Translation gives CATSRGEGTAHQPQHF.

This clonotype showed up many times. The gene calls are TRBV9 and TRBJ2-5; D not certain. The CDR3 consists of 14 residues. Germline V gene sequence: CDR1 SGDLS, CDR2 YYNGEE. The ends were cut back, 2 bases at V and 5 bases at J, with 13 bases in the middle. CDR3 in amino acids: CASSVGTLGETQYF. CDR3 DNA: TGTGCCAGCAGCGTCGGCACTTTAGGGGAGACCCAGTACTTC.

This clonotype was detected many times. The genes are TRBV12-3 or TRBV12-4 and TRBJ2-7, with 14 bases lining up with TRBD2. Losses at the gene ends were 6 bases for V and 0 bases for J; bases not matched to a gene: 13. CDR3 size: 19 residues. This chain's CDR3 is CASRLSGTSGSSSSYEQYF. The DNA for the CDR3 is TGTGCCAGCAGGCTAAGCGGGACTAGCGGGAGTTCCTCCTCCTACGAGCAGTACTTC.